The subject of this entry is one TCR beta chain. The sample belongs to a study of blood T cell repertoires in COVID-19. Study at large: COVID-19 samples collected from the United States, Italy and Spain covered acute and convalescent phases. The cDNA or gDNA used as material had been derived from T cells, B-cell-depleted T cells, or PBMCs.

Authors' methods: Reference gene primer amplification gave nucleated cell count estimates. Clones were sequenced by immunoSEQ multiplex PCR, and TCRdb holds only the in-frame ones, with some missing. V and J calls and clone size are given by that table; D and trimming were obtained from the DNA. The sample yields over 300,000 clones, roughly 85% seen once. V gave up 3 bases and J gave up 3 bases, with 11 bases separating them. CDR1 and CDR2 from the germline V gene are MNHNS and SASEGT. This CDR3 spans 14 amino acids. The sequencing input was peripheral blood. The source of this sequence is a human donor in a cohort sampled during active COVID-19. V and J are TRBV6-1 and TRBJ1-2; no firm D call. The CDR3 here is CASSEGIADYGYTF. The CDR3 DNA reads as TGTGCCAGCAGTGAGGGCATCGCCGACTATGGCTACACCTTC.